A selection of T cell receptor beta chains follows, all from one sample in a study of cytomegalovirus exposure and HLA in healthy donors. Profiled with immunoSEQ multiplex PCR; TCRdb holds only in-frame clones, not every one. The table records about 160,000 clones, around 96% of them present only once. Material: PBMCs. The receptor source for this set is a woman younger than 35 in good health and CMV-seronegative. CDR3s include the opening cysteine and the closing phenylalanine or tryptophan. Each record gives: D gene, J gene, clone size, V gene, CDR3 protein, CDR3 DNA. A D gene is named only where the DNA matches it firmly. Rows may omit the clone size; those that give it use once, few, many or a size class.

D gene: TRBD2; J gene: TRBJ2-7; clone size: NA; V gene: TRBV7-8; CDR3 protein: CASSLGGTSGDEQYF; CDR3 DNA: TGTGCCAGCAGCTTAGGGGGGACTAGCGGGGACGAGCAGTACTTC
D gene: TRBD1; J gene: TRBJ2-5; clone size: once; V gene: TRBV6-5; CDR3 protein: CASSGQVYETQYF; CDR3 DNA: TGTGCCAGCAGCGGACAGGTCTATGAGACCCAGTACTTC
D gene: NA; J gene: TRBJ1-1; clone size: NA; V gene: TRBV9; CDR3 protein: CASSPHRAGAEAFF; CDR3 DNA: TGTGCCAGCAGCCCCCACAGGGCAGGCGCTGAAGCTTTCTTT
D gene: NA; J gene: TRBJ2-1; clone size: NA; V gene: TRBV18; CDR3 protein: CASSPPGVKQFF; CDR3 DNA: TGTGCCAGCTCACCGCCGGGTGTCAAGCAGTTCTTC
D gene: NA; J gene: TRBJ2-7; clone size: NA; V gene: TRBV1; CDR3 protein: CTSSQEGGRRGAIPYEQYF; CDR3 DNA: TGCACCAGCAGCCAAGAAGGGGGGCGACGGGGGGCCATCCCCTACGAGCAGTACTTC
D gene: TRBD2; J gene: TRBJ2-1; clone size: NA; V gene: TRBV6-4; CDR3 protein: CASSENPQRAGANEQFF; CDR3 DNA: TGTGCCAGCAGTGAAAATCCCCAACGAGCGGGGGCCAATGAGCAGTTCTTC
D gene: TRBD2; J gene: TRBJ2-7; clone size: NA; V gene: TRBV5-6; CDR3 protein: CASSLGSGGAEYF; CDR3 DNA: TGTGCCAGCAGCCTTGGTAGCGGGGGGGCGGAGTACTTC
D gene: TRBD1; J gene: TRBJ2-7; clone size: NA; V gene: TRBV11-3; CDR3 protein: CASSLRQGSYEQYF; CDR3 DNA: TGTGCCAGCAGCCTACGACAGGGATCCTACGAGCAGTACTTC
D gene: NA; J gene: TRBJ1-2; clone size: NA; V gene: TRBV28; CDR3 protein: CASSPVLLMGYTF; CDR3 DNA: TGTGCCAGCAGCCCAGTTCTCCTTATGGGCTACACCTTC
D gene: NA; J gene: TRBJ2-2; clone size: NA; V gene: TRBV2; CDR3 protein: CASCGQNTGELFF; CDR3 DNA: TGTGCCAGCTGCGGACAGAACACCGGGGAGCTGTTTTTT
D gene: NA; J gene: TRBJ2-7; clone size: NA; V gene: TRBV6-6; CDR3 protein: CASSYGRGDAGEQYF; CDR3 DNA: TGTGCCAGCAGTTACGGCAGGGGGGATGCGGGCGAGCAGTACTTC
D gene: TRBD1; J gene: TRBJ2-3; clone size: NA; V gene: TRBV19; CDR3 protein: CASSFRQGITDTQYF; CDR3 DNA: TGTGCCAGTAGTTTCCGACAGGGAATCACAGATACGCAGTATTTT
D gene: TRBD2; J gene: TRBJ2-5; clone size: NA; V gene: TRBV6-5; CDR3 protein: CASSYAGGPGETQYF; CDR3 DNA: TGTGCCAGCAGTTATGCGGGGGGGCCGGGGGAGACCCAGTACTTC
D gene: NA; J gene: TRBJ1-5; clone size: NA; V gene: TRBV2; CDR3 protein: CASSEAAGGTLPQHF; CDR3 DNA: TGTGCCAGCAGTGAAGCCGCGGGGGGGACTCTGCCCCAGCATTTT
D gene: NA; J gene: TRBJ1-2; clone size: NA; V gene: TRBV5-4; CDR3 protein: CASTLDLGGYYGYTF; CDR3 DNA: TGTGCCAGCACCCTTGACCTAGGGGGTTACTATGGCTACACCTTC
D gene: NA; J gene: TRBJ2-3; clone size: NA; V gene: TRBV2; CDR3 protein: CASSEAHPGNTDTQYF; CDR3 DNA: TGTGCCAGCAGTGAAGCTCACCCGGGGAACACAGATACGCAGTATTTT
D gene: NA; J gene: TRBJ1-2; clone size: NA; V gene: TRBV5-4; CDR3 protein: CASSYSNRSPSGDYGYTF; CDR3 DNA: TGTGCCAGCAGCTATTCTAACCGATCTCCCTCAGGGGACTATGGCTACACCTTC
D gene: TRBD1; J gene: TRBJ1-1; clone size: NA; V gene: TRBV19; CDR3 protein: CASTPTGYTEAFF; CDR3 DNA: TGTGCCAGTACCCCGACAGGGTATACTGAAGCTTTCTTT
D gene: NA; J gene: TRBJ2-5; clone size: once; V gene: TRBV6-5; CDR3 protein: CASSYSDRGETQYF; CDR3 DNA: TGTGCCAGCAGTTACTCGGACAGAGGCGAGACCCAGTACTTC
D gene: NA; J gene: TRBJ1-1; clone size: NA; V gene: TRBV7-7; CDR3 protein: CASSFSENTEAFF; CDR3 DNA: TGTGCTAGCAGCTTTTCAGAGAACACTGAAGCTTTCTTT
D gene: NA; J gene: TRBJ2-1; clone size: NA; V gene: TRBV9; CDR3 protein: CASSVGRNEQFF; CDR3 DNA: TGTGCCAGCAGCGTAGGGAGAAATGAGCAGTTCTTC
D gene: NA; J gene: TRBJ1-4; clone size: NA; V gene: TRBV30; CDR3 protein: CAWSGGYLKLFF; CDR3 DNA: TGTGCCTGGAGTGGCGGTTATCTTAAACTGTTTTTT
D gene: TRBD1; J gene: TRBJ1-1; clone size: NA; V gene: TRBV9; CDR3 protein: CASSPPGTGHTEAFF; CDR3 DNA: TGTGCCAGCAGCCCCCCCGGGACAGGGCACACTGAAGCTTTCTTT
D gene: NA; J gene: TRBJ1-3; clone size: NA; V gene: TRBV6-5; CDR3 protein: CASSSLRGAGNTIYF; CDR3 DNA: TGTGCCAGCAGTTCTCTAAGGGGTGCTGGAAACACCATATATTTT
D gene: TRBD2; J gene: TRBJ2-5; clone size: NA; V gene: TRBV5-1; CDR3 protein: CASRERGNQETQYF; CDR3 DNA: TGCGCCAGCAGGGAGCGGGGGAACCAAGAGACCCAGTACTTC
D gene: NA; J gene: TRBJ2-5; clone size: NA; V gene: TRBV6-6; CDR3 protein: CASSPDQETQYF; CDR3 DNA: TGTGCCAGCAGTCCGGACCAAGAGACCCAGTACTTC
D gene: NA; J gene: TRBJ2-3; clone size: many; V gene: TRBV6-1; CDR3 protein: CASSEADSPADTQYF; CDR3 DNA: TGTGCCAGCAGTGAAGCCGATTCTCCGGCAGATACGCAGTATTTT
D gene: TRBD2; J gene: TRBJ2-3; clone size: NA; V gene: TRBV11-3; CDR3 protein: CASSFGAGGADTQYF; CDR3 DNA: TGTGCCAGCAGCTTCGGAGCGGGGGGTGCGGATACGCAGTATTTT
D gene: NA; J gene: TRBJ2-5; clone size: NA; V gene: TRBV19; CDR3 protein: CASSIEPTGLQETQYF; CDR3 DNA: TGTGCCAGTAGTATAGAGCCCACAGGGTTACAAGAGACCCAGTACTTC
D gene: TRBD1; J gene: TRBJ2-1; clone size: NA; V gene: TRBV11-3; CDR3 protein: CASSARDRGYNEQFF; CDR3 DNA: TGTGCCAGCAGCGCCCGGGACAGGGGCTACAATGAGCAGTTCTTC
D gene: NA; J gene: TRBJ2-2; clone size: NA; V gene: TRBV5-4; CDR3 protein: CASSFPGTTNTGELFF; CDR3 DNA: TGTGCCAGCAGCTTCCCCGGGACAACGAACACCGGGGAGCTGTTTTTT